The 29 T cell receptor beta chains below all came from one sample that was sequenced in a study of CD8 T cells in Susac syndrome. It was with random hexamers that about 0.45 to 1 ug RNA was reverse transcribed. MiXCR, run by TCRdb on the immunoSEQ multiplex PCR reads, gives a single entry per CDR3 protein. This table holds 150,000 to 190,000 distinct CDR3 sequences, approximately 95% found once. The specimen sequenced was CD4+ T cells from PBMCs. All receptors come from a human donor with Susac syndrome.

V is TRBV25-1 and J is TRBJ2-5; D is ambiguous. Looked up from germline, CDR1 is MGHDK and CDR2 is SYGVNS. The CDR3 has 11 residues. Trimming pared 7 bases from V and 5 bases from J, leaving 8 bases between. In DNA, the CDR3 is TGTGCCAGCACCAACAAGGAGACCCAGTACTTC. Amino acids: CASTNKETQYF.

The chain joins TRBV20-1 to TRBJ2-5; D gene unclear. The CDR3 loop spans 14 amino acids. Germline V gives CDR1 DFQATT, CDR2 SNEGSKA (reference sequence). V lost 0 bases and J lost 7, with 15 bases in between. The CDR3 sequence: CSARDTSRWGTQYF. CDR3 sequence (DNA): TGCAGTGCTAGAGACACCAGCAGGTGGGGGACCCAGTACTTC.

The V call is TRBV19, the J call TRBJ2-1; D not resolved. This CDR3 is 13 amino acids long. V lost 6 bases and J lost 9, with 15 bases in between. Looked up from germline, CDR1 is LNHDA and CDR2 is SQIVND (reference sequence). In nucleotides, the CDR3 is TGTGCCAGTAGCCGACTGAGGAATGGTGAGCAGTTCTTC. Translation: CASSRLRNGEQFF.

The V gene is TRBV18, the J gene TRBJ1-4; no reliable D call. The V gene's germline CDR1 is KGHSH and CDR2 LQKENI. Trimming stripped 3 bases from V and 2 bases from J, with 1 base between. This CDR3 region has 12 residues. In DNA form, the CDR3 reads TGTGCCAGCTCACCGACTAATGAAAAACTGTTTTTT. This sequence encodes CASSPTNEKLFF.

This rearrangement joins TRBV29-1 to TRBJ1-2; D ambiguous. The CDR3 consists of 12 residues. V shed 7 bases and J shed 0 bases, with 9 bases lying between them. Germline V gene lookup returns CDR1 SQVTM and CDR2 ANQGSEA. In DNA form, the CDR3 reads TGCAGCGCTCCAACCCCTAACTATGGCTACACCTTC. Translated, it gives CSAPTPNYGYTF.

The rearrangement joins TRBV20-1 to TRBJ1-6, with D perhaps matching TRBD1 (5 bases). From germline, CDR1 is DFQATT and CDR2 SNEGSKA (reference sequence). V was clipped by 5 bases and J by 7 bases, with 15 bases between them. The CDR3 spans 14 residues. The CDR3, as DNA: TGCAGTGCTTCGAGGGGTCTCGGGAATTCACCCCTCCACTTT. Amino acids: CSASRGLGNSPLHF.

This chain uses TRBV5-4 with TRBJ2-1, with 8 positions matching TRBD1. Trimming removed 7 bases from V and 9 bases from J; junction bases left unmatched: 6. The CDR3 has 12 amino acids. Per the germline V gene, CDR1 is SGHNT and CDR2 is YYREEE (reference sequence). CDR3 region: CASHGQGSEQFF. The CDR3 coding sequence is TGTGCCAGCCATGGACAGGGAAGTGAGCAGTTCTTC.

V gene TRBV9 combines with J gene TRBJ1-2; D is undetermined. Germline V gives CDR1 SGDLS, CDR2 YYNGEE. This CDR3 is 15 amino acids long. Trimming shortened V by 0 bases and J by 2 bases, and 11 bases separated the two germline ends. CDR3 nucleotides: TGTGCCAGCAGCGTAGCTGGCAGTTTCAACTATGGCTACACCTTC. This codes for CASSVAGSFNYGYTF.

This chain connects TRBV2 to TRBJ1-5, with no clear D. V was shortened by 5 bases and J by 7 bases, with 12 bases between the two germline ends. CDR3 length equals 13 residues. Germline V gives CDR1 SNHLY, CDR2 FYNNEI. The chain's CDR3 is CASSSDPSQPQHF. Here the CDR3 DNA reads TGTGCCAGCAGTTCCGACCCCTCCCAGCCCCAGCATTTT.

The V and J genes are TRBV20-1 and TRBJ2-7; 9 bases are shared with TRBD1. The V and J ends lost 6 bases and 2 bases, in that order; junction bases with no gene match: 5. The germline gives CDR1 DFQATT, CDR2 SNEGSKA (reference sequence). This CDR3 comprises 13 residues. The CDR3 is CSARGQGPYEQYF. The CDR3 nucleotides read TGCAGTGCAAGGGGACAGGGACCCTACGAGCAGTACTTC.

The chain is built from TRBV2 and TRBJ2-3; TRBD2 is a possible D gene (6 bases). Germline V gene data show CDR1 as SNHLY and CDR2 as FYNNEI. Between the trimmed V and J ends, which lost 6 bases and 2 bases, there was a span of 18 bases. The CDR3 runs to 16 residues. The CDR3 region has the DNA TGTGCCAGCAGCCCTTCTCTAGCGTTCTTCACAGATACGCAGTATTTT. Amino acids: CASSPSLAFFTDTQYF.

V gene TRBV7-2 combines with J gene TRBJ2-1, with D uncertain. The CDR3 covers 13 residues. Germline CDR1 and CDR2: SGHTA and FQGNSA. V lost 4 bases to trimming and J lost 14 bases, with 18 bases between them. CDR3 bases: TGTGCCAGCAGCTCTTCCCGGGCCTCGGCGGAGTTCTTC. This gives the protein CASSSSRASAEFF.

V and J are TRBV6-2 or TRBV6-3 and TRBJ2-7; 12 positions match TRBD1. This CDR3 comprises 16 residues. Germline assignment: CDR1 MNHEY and CDR2 SVGEGT. Unmatched junction bases numbered 10, after V lost 6 bases and J lost 4 bases. Here the CDR3 reads CASSPSPGQGAYEQYF. In DNA, the CDR3 is TGTGCCAGCAGCCCAAGCCCGGGACAGGGGGCTTACGAGCAGTACTTC.

This chain uses TRBV15 with TRBJ1-1; D possibly corresponds to TRBD1 (6 bases). Trimming removed 5 bases from V and 1 base from J, with 17 bases in between. Per germline, CDR1 LNHNV and CDR2 YYDKDF (reference sequence). The CDR3 runs 16 residues. As DNA, the CDR3 is TGTGCCACCAGCTCCGCTTCGCCGGGGGCGAACACTGAAGCTTTCTTT. Amino acid sequence: CATSSASPGANTEAFF.

The chain couples TRBV12-3 or TRBV12-4 to TRBJ2-7; D uncertain. With 6 bases removed from V and 5 bases from J, the gap between germline ends came to 8 bases. The CDR3 runs 11 residues. CDR3 in DNA: TGTGCCAGCAGGATTGGGAACGAGCAGTACTTC. Translated: CASRIGNEQYF.

V is TRBV4-1 and J is TRBJ1-6; 7 bases line up with TRBD1. Germline loops: CDR1 MGHRA, CDR2 YSYEKL. The V gene end was trimmed by 6 bases and the J gene end by 7 bases; junction bases not matched to a gene: 15. This CDR3 comprises 17 residues. Written as DNA, the CDR3 is TGCGCCAGCAGTCCGAGTTCCGGCAGGGGGGGCAATTCACCCCTCCACTTT. Translation gives CASSPSSGRGGNSPLHF.

V and J are TRBV6-2 or TRBV6-3 and TRBJ2-1; D call uncertain. The CDR3 loop spans 13 amino acids. Trimming cost V 2 bases and J 0 bases, with 2 bases left between them. The germline V gene encodes CDR1 MNHEY and CDR2 SVGEGT. The CDR3: CASSYSSYNEQFF. CDR3 DNA sequence: TGTGCCAGCAGTTACAGCTCCTACAATGAGCAGTTCTTC.

The CDR3 DNA reads TGTGCCAGCGGGACAGAGACCCAGTACTTC. It is translated as CASGTETQYF. The chain links TRBV2 to TRBJ2-5; D is perhaps TRBD1 or TRBD2 (5 bases each). CDR1 is SNHLY, CDR2 FYNNEI, per germline. V lost 8 bases and J 4 bases, leaving 5 bases between the germline ends. CDR3 size: 10 residues.

The rearrangement joins TRBV7-2 to TRBJ1-6; 7 nucleotides match TRBD1. V shed 1 base, J shed 7 bases, and the junction held 4 bases outside the gene matches. CDR3 length: 15 residues. CDR1 is SGHTA and CDR2 is FQGNSA in the germline V gene. The CDR3 DNA follows: TGTGCCAGCAGCTTAGAGGCGGGACAGAATTCACCCCTCCACTTT. This codes for CASSLEAGQNSPLHF.

The DNA for the CDR3 is TGTGCCAGCAGTTACCGGGGGGTCCCCGAGTTCTTC. It yields the protein CASSYRGVPEFF. V gene TRBV12-3 or TRBV12-4 combines with J gene TRBJ2-1, with 7 nucleotides matching TRBD2. This CDR3 spans 12 amino acids. The junction had 8 bases not matched to a gene; V was cut back by 4 bases and J by 14 bases.

This chain links TRBV9 with TRBJ2-3; D ambiguous. Germline CDR1 and CDR2: SGDLS and YYNGEE. V shed 4 bases and J shed 3 bases, with 6 bases lying between them. The CDR3 covers 12 residues. CDR3 nucleotides: TGTGCCAGCAGCCCCATGACAGATACGCAGTATTTT. This codes for CASSPMTDTQYF.

This sequence joins TRBV4-2 and TRBJ1-5; 7 bases fit TRBD1. CDR3 size: 16 residues. Germline CDR1 reads LGHNA; CDR2 reads YNFKEQ. The J segment lost 5 bases and the V segment lost 1 base, leaving 8 bases of the junction unmatched. This CDR3 is CASSQGTGEGYQPQHF. For the CDR3, the DNA is TGTGCCAGCAGCCAAGGTACAGGGGAGGGGTATCAGCCCCAGCATTTT.

This chain uses TRBV4-3 with TRBJ2-3, with D possibly being TRBD2 (7 bases). The germline CDR1 and CDR2 sequences are LGHNA and YSLEER. V was clipped by 0 bases and J by 0 bases, with 16 bases between them. The CDR3 is 18 residues long. CDR3 region: CASSQEGGASTSTDTQYF. For the CDR3, the DNA is TGCGCCAGCAGCCAAGAGGGGGGGGCTTCCACTAGCACAGATACGCAGTATTTT.

The chain recombines TRBV20-1 with TRBJ2-1, with no clear D. CDR1 is DFQATT, CDR2 SNEGSKA, per germline (reference sequence). V gave up 3 bases and J gave up 6 bases, with 9 bases separating them. This CDR3 contains 12 residues. CDR3: CSASRSSNEQFF. The DNA for the CDR3 is TGCAGTGCTAGTCGCAGCAGCAATGAGCAGTTCTTC.

This clonotype appeared once. The CDR3 here is CASIDPGQGLVQPQHF. The CDR3 DNA sequence: TGTGCCAGTATCGATCCGGGACAGGGTTTAGTTCAGCCCCAGCATTTT. V and J are TRBV19 and TRBJ1-5; the match to TRBD1 covers 9 bases. With 7 bases clipped from V and 6 bases from J, the junction kept 13 bases outside the gene matches. The germline V gene encodes CDR1 LNHDA and CDR2 SQIVND (reference sequence). CDR3 length equals 16 residues.

This sequence joins TRBV12-3 or TRBV12-4 and TRBJ1-2; the match to TRBD1 covers 7 bases. The CDR3 is 13 residues long. V gave up 11 bases and J gave up 7 bases; unmatched junction bases: 13. Here the CDR3 DNA reads TGTGCCCTCAGGACAGGAGGCTCGGCTGGCTACACCTTC. The encoded protein is CALRTGGSAGYTF.

This chain uses TRBV4-3 with TRBJ1-1; D not certain. CDR1 and CDR2 (germline): LGHNA, YSLEER. This CDR3 is built from 14 residues. Trimming pared 3 bases from V and 8 bases from J, leaving 16 bases between. The CDR3 region has the DNA TGCGCCAGCAGCCAGTTCGGGGAGGCCTACGAAGCTTTCTTT. It yields the protein CASSQFGEAYEAFF.

The chain employs TRBV29-1 and TRBJ2-7, with D perhaps TRBD1 or TRBD2 (5 bases each). The germline gives CDR1 SQVTM, CDR2 ANQGSEA. Trimming stripped 7 bases from V and 0 bases from J, with 16 bases between. The CDR3 extends over 14 amino acids. CDR3 amino acids: CSASRGPVSYEQYF. The CDR3, as DNA: TGCAGCGCGTCTCGGGGACCGGTCTCCTACGAGCAGTACTTC.

V is TRBV9 and J is TRBJ2-2; D is uncertain. Between the trimmed V and J ends, which lost 4 bases and 6 bases, there was a span of 13 bases. CDR3 length: 14 residues. Germline V gene lookup returns CDR1 SGDLS and CDR2 YYNGEE. The CDR3 DNA reads TGTGCCAGCAGCCTAAACGTGGGCGCCGGGGAGCTGTTTTTT. Residues: CASSLNVGAGELFF.